The rows below give T cell receptor beta chains drawn from one sample of a study of blood T cell repertoires in COVID-19. This table comes from immunoSEQ multiplex PCR, and its TCRdb copy is limited to in-frame clones, with some not included. The table shows about 200,000 clones, with roughly 76% occurring only once. Material: peripheral blood. These TCRs come from a human donor in a cohort sampled during active COVID-19. The CDR3 runs from the conserved cysteine through the conserved F or W. D genes are given only for firm matches. Clone size is not always given. Where it is, it says once, few, many or a class for expanded clones.

d_call: .; j_call: TRBJ2-1; clone_size: .; v_call: TRBV5-1; cdr3_nt: TGCGCCAGCAGCCATACCGCCGGGAGTGGGGGTGAGCAGTTCTTC; cdr3_aa: CASSHTAGSGGEQFF
d_call: TRBD2; j_call: TRBJ2-7; clone_size: once; v_call: TRBV4-3; cdr3_nt: TGCGCCAGCAGCCAAGGGGGGACTAGCGGGTCTTACGAGCAGTACTTC; cdr3_aa: CASSQGGTSGSYEQYF
d_call: TRBD1; j_call: TRBJ1-3; clone_size: .; v_call: TRBV30; cdr3_nt: TGTGCCTGGAGTAGTGGAGCAGGGGGCCTCTCTGGAAACACCATATATTTT; cdr3_aa: CAWSSGAGGLSGNTIYF
d_call: TRBD1; j_call: TRBJ1-3; clone_size: .; v_call: TRBV5-6; cdr3_nt: TGTGCCAGCAGCCGTACCGCAGGGGGCAACTCTGGAAACACCATATATTTT; cdr3_aa: CASSRTAGGNSGNTIYF
d_call: TRBD1; j_call: TRBJ2-7; clone_size: .; v_call: TRBV28; cdr3_nt: TGTGCCAGCAGCTTACCTGGACAGGGGGCGGGGGAGCAGTACTTC; cdr3_aa: CASSLPGQGAGEQYF
d_call: TRBD2; j_call: TRBJ2-7; clone_size: .; v_call: TRBV7-9; cdr3_nt: TGTGCCAGCACCTCCTCGAGCCTAGCGGGAGTCGAGCAGTACTTC; cdr3_aa: CASTSSSLAGVEQYF
d_call: TRBD1; j_call: TRBJ2-7; clone_size: .; v_call: TRBV28; cdr3_nt: TGTGCCAGCAGGGAGCTGGGACAGGGGGACTACGAGCAGTACTTC; cdr3_aa: CASRELGQGDYEQYF
d_call: .; j_call: TRBJ1-2; clone_size: .; v_call: TRBV5-4; cdr3_nt: TGTGCCAGCACCCTGGGGCAGAGTAGATATGGCTACACCTTC; cdr3_aa: CASTLGQSRYGYTF
d_call: TRBD1; j_call: TRBJ2-7; clone_size: .; v_call: TRBV10-3; cdr3_nt: TGTGCCACAGGGACAGGGGCACTATACGAGCAGTACTTC; cdr3_aa: CATGTGALYEQYF
d_call: .; j_call: TRBJ1-1; clone_size: .; v_call: TRBV5-8; cdr3_nt: TGTGCCAGCAGCATACTTCCGGGTCCCAACACTGAAGCTTTCTTT; cdr3_aa: CASSILPGPNTEAFF
d_call: TRBD1; j_call: TRBJ1-2; clone_size: few; v_call: TRBV7-9; cdr3_nt: TGTGCCAGCAGCTTACCCGGGACAGGGGTCTACTATGGCTACACCTTC; cdr3_aa: CASSLPGTGVYYGYTF
d_call: TRBD1; j_call: TRBJ2-7; clone_size: .; v_call: TRBV10-3; cdr3_nt: TGTGCCATCAGGGGACAGGGCCCCTACGAGCAGTACTTC; cdr3_aa: CAIRGQGPYEQYF
d_call: .; j_call: TRBJ1-1; clone_size: .; v_call: TRBV6-2/TRBV6-3; cdr3_nt: TGTGCCAGCAGTTACTCACGGGGGTACACTGAAGCTTTCTTT; cdr3_aa: CASSYSRGYTEAFF
d_call: .; j_call: TRBJ2-7; clone_size: .; v_call: TRBV4-3; cdr3_nt: TGCGCCAGCAGCCAAGCGGGAGTTTCCTACGAGCAGTACTTC; cdr3_aa: CASSQAGVSYEQYF
d_call: .; j_call: TRBJ1-1; clone_size: once; v_call: TRBV19; cdr3_nt: TGTGCCAGTAGTATTAGTAACTCAGGGCACACTGAAGCTTTCTTT; cdr3_aa: CASSISNSGHTEAFF